This TCR beta chain was captured in a study of cytomegalovirus exposure and HLA in healthy donors. General observations from the study: Researchers catalogued 164 TCR beta chains as cytomegalovirus-associated.

The PCR had 60 Vbeta and 13 Jbeta primers. Repertoires were generated with immunoSEQ multiplex PCR, while TCRdb's copy carries only in-frame clones and drops some. Of approximately 130,000 clones listed, about 73% are singletons. With regard to this clone: What it recognizes is unknown.

From germline, CDR1 is MNHEY and CDR2 SMNVEV (reference sequence). CDR3 size: 14 residues. V shed 3 bases, J shed 8 bases, and the junction held 9 bases outside the gene matches. Sequencing used PBMCs. The chain combines TRBV27 with TRBJ2-7; 8 bases line up with TRBD1. The clonotype was recovered from a human donor in good health. The CDR3 DNA sequence: TGTGCCAGCAGTTTTCTTGGACAGGGCGGCAAGCAGTACTTC. It is translated as CASSFLGQGGKQYF.